This entry lists 31 T cell receptor beta chains sequenced from one sample in a study of T cell responses to AZD1222 COVID-19 vaccine. Libraries were prepared by immunoSEQ multiplex PCR; TCRdb keeps only in-frame clonotypes and omits some of them. The data show 190,000 or so clones, approximately 89% seen once. Sequences were derived from peripheral blood, sampled 28 days after the second AZD1222 dose. The receptors here all came from an adult who received the AZD1222 COVID-19 vaccine.

This chain uses TRBV6-5 with TRBJ1-5; the match to TRBD1 covers 7 bases. V lost 10 bases, J lost 6 bases, and 15 bases stayed unmatched. Germline V gene lookup returns CDR1 MNHEY and CDR2 SVGAGI. The CDR3 has 15 amino acids. CDR3 amino acids: CATKKTGTLGQPQHF. CDR3 coding DNA: TGTGCCACTAAAAAGACAGGGACTTTGGGTCAGCCCCAGCATTTT.

V is TRBV14 and J is TRBJ2-3; no reliable D call. V shed 4 bases and J shed 5 bases, with 10 bases lying between them. This CDR3 has 13 residues. CDR1 and CDR2 from the germline V gene are SGHDN and FVKESK. This chain's CDR3 is CASSRVLQDTQYF. As DNA, the CDR3 is TGTGCCAGCAGCCGAGTACTACAAGATACGCAGTATTTT.

The chain uses TRBV10-3 and TRBJ1-1; the D gene is possibly TRBD1 (6 bases). Trimming stripped 6 bases from V and 1 base from J, with 12 bases between. The CDR3 has 14 residues. Germline CDR1 is ENHRY and CDR2 is SYGVKD. Written as DNA, the CDR3 is TGTGCCATCAGAGCAACAGGGACGAACACTGAAGCTTTCTTT. As protein: CAIRATGTNTEAFF.

The J gene is TRBJ1-5, the V gene TRBV2; D is perhaps TRBD1 (5 bases). CDR1 and CDR2 from the germline V gene are SNHLY and FYNNEI. Trimming pared 6 bases from V and 2 bases from J, leaving 14 bases between. There are 15 residues in the CDR3. The CDR3 sequence is CASRSRGGGNQPQHF. CDR3 nucleotides: TGTGCCAGCAGATCCCGGGGAGGGGGCAATCAGCCCCAGCATTTT. The variable domain in full, with the rest retrieved from reference TRBV2 and TRBJ1-5, is EPEVTQTPSHQVTQMGQEVILRCVPISNHLYFYWYRQILGQKVEFLVSFYNNEISEKSEIFDDQFSVERPDGSNFTLKIRSTKLEDSAMYFCASRSRGGGNQPQHFGDGTRLSIL.

This clone occurred once. The J gene is TRBJ1-3, the V gene TRBV28; no firm D call. CDR1 is MDHEN, CDR2 SYDVKM, per germline. This CDR3 has 14 amino acids. V was trimmed by 3 bases and J by 0 bases, leaving 6 bases between them. CDR3 protein: CASSFMGSGNTIYF. CDR3 nucleotides: TGTGCCAGCAGTTTTATGGGCTCTGGAAACACCATATATTTT. The complete variable domain, with remaining parts taken from reference TRBV28 and TRBJ1-3, reads DVKVTQSSRYLVKRTGEKVFLECVQDMDHENMFWYRQDPGLGLRLIYFSYDVKMKEKGDIPEGYSVSREKKERFSLILESASTNQTSMYLCASSFMGSGNTIYFGEGSWLTVV.

The sample holds a few counts of this clone. The chain links TRBV28 to TRBJ1-4; TRBD1 is a possible D gene (5 bases). The CDR3 sequence is 12 residues long. Between the trimmed V and J ends, which lost 5 bases and 7 bases, there was a span of 8 bases. Germline V CDR1 and CDR2: MDHEN, SYDVKM. DNA for the CDR3: TGTGCCAGCAGTCTGGGGGGTGAAAAACTGTTTTTT. Translating it yields CASSLGGEKLFF.

This sequence joins TRBV4-1 and TRBJ1-5; D remains unclear. CDR1 MGHRA and CDR2 YSYEKL come from the germline V gene. Trimming took off 1 base at V and 6 bases at J, with 13 bases between the two ends. The CDR3 covers 15 residues. The CDR3 spells CASSQGVPTGQPQHF. The CDR3 DNA reads TGCGCCAGCAGCCAAGGAGTCCCAACCGGTCAGCCCCAGCATTTT.

The chain is built from TRBV19 and TRBJ1-5; 8 bases agree with TRBD1. Germline lookup yields CDR1 LNHDA and CDR2 SQIVND (reference sequence). The CDR3 totals 14 residues. Germline trimming cut 5 bases from V and 5 bases from J; bases unmatched to any gene: 5. The CDR3 loop is CASSRQGLYQPQHF. The CDR3 DNA follows: TGTGCCAGTAGTCGACAGGGGTTGTATCAGCCCCAGCATTTT.

The chain recombines TRBV29-1 with TRBJ2-5, with TRBD1 identical over 8 bases. The V gene's germline CDR1 is SQVTM and CDR2 ANQGSEA. V was clipped by 4 bases and J by 5 bases; unmatched bases: 15. The CDR3 is 16 residues long. Here the CDR3 DNA reads TGCAGCGTTGGTTGGTTGGCGACAGGGGAGATGGAGACCCAGTACTTC. Its protein is CSVGWLATGEMETQYF.

This chain joins TRBV25-1 and TRBJ2-6; 7 bases are a match to TRBD2. The germline V gene encodes CDR1 MGHDK and CDR2 SYGVNS. CDR3 length: 18 amino acids. V shed 3 bases, J shed 0 bases, and the junction held 8 bases outside the gene matches. CDR3 bases: TGTGCCAGCAGTGACTCCGGGACTACCTTCTCTGGGGCCAACGTCCTGACTTTC. Translated: CASSDSGTTFSGANVLTF.

V and J are TRBV9 and TRBJ2-3; D might be TRBD2 (7 bases). Per the germline V gene, CDR1 is SGDLS and CDR2 is YYNGEE. Trimming took 4 bases from V and 8 from J, leaving 20 bases between them. CDR3 length equals 15 residues. The CDR3: CASSPGGVGRGTQYF. The CDR3 DNA sequence: TGTGCCAGCAGCCCGGGGGGAGTGGGCAGGGGTACGCAGTATTTT.

The chain recombines TRBV5-1 with TRBJ2-7; D unresolved. From germline, CDR1 is SGHRS and CDR2 YFSETQ. V was clipped by 2 bases and J by 1 base, with 7 bases between them. This CDR3 contains 13 residues. The CDR3 loop is CASSFNPSYEQYF. CDR3 in DNA: TGCGCCAGCAGCTTTAACCCGTCCTACGAGCAGTACTTC.

The chain employs TRBV5-1 and TRBJ1-1; 7 bases line up with TRBD1. Trimming cost V 4 bases and J 5 bases; bases outside gene matches: 5. The CDR3 runs to 13 residues. CDR1 and CDR2 from the germline V gene are SGHRS and YFSETQ. The chain's CDR3 is CASSKLQGTEAFF. CDR3 DNA sequence: TGCGCCAGCAGCAAATTACAGGGGACTGAAGCTTTCTTT.

The V gene is TRBV5-8, the J gene TRBJ1-3; weak D call: TRBD1 (6 bases). Trimming cost V 1 base and J 1 base, with 9 bases left between them. The germline V gene encodes CDR1 SGHTS and CDR2 YDEGEE. This CDR3 is 15 amino acids long. The CDR3: CASSLFTGSGNTIYF. The CDR3 DNA sequence: TGTGCCAGCAGCTTGTTCACAGGGTCTGGAAACACCATATATTTT.

The rearrangement links TRBV6-5 to TRBJ2-1, with a weak D call TRBD2 (5 bases). Germline lookup yields CDR1 MNHEY and CDR2 SVGAGI. This CDR3 contains 15 residues. V was trimmed by 5 bases and J by 3 bases, leaving 14 bases between them. DNA of the CDR3: TGTGCCAGCAGTCGCACTAGAGGTGACTACAATGAGCAGTTCTTC. This translates into CASSRTRGDYNEQFF.

The chain couples TRBV11-3 to TRBJ1-4; TRBD1 agrees at 8 bases. Per germline, CDR1 SGHNT and CDR2 YENEEA. Trimming removed 5 bases from V and 3 bases from J; junction bases left unmatched: 8. The CDR3 contains 16 residues. CDR3 in DNA: TGTGCCAGCAGCCCAGGGGGCTTAGGAGCTAATGAAAAACTGTTTTTT. It is translated as CASSPGGLGANEKLFF.

The J gene is TRBJ1-3, the V gene TRBV5-4; 8 bases line up with TRBD1. The CDR3 extends over 14 amino acids. Losses at the gene ends were 7 bases for V and 3 bases for J; bases not matched to a gene: 6. Looked up from germline, CDR1 is SGHNT and CDR2 is YYREEE (reference sequence). The CDR3 nucleotides read TGTGCCAGCGCGCCAGGGGGCTATGGAAACACCATATATTTT. This sequence encodes CASAPGGYGNTIYF.

This clone is a singleton in its sample. The chain joins TRBV18 to TRBJ2-5; D not certain. Trimming stripped 1 base from V and 7 bases from J, with 10 bases between. The CDR3 has 13 residues. Germline CDR1 reads KGHSH; CDR2 reads LQKENI. The DNA of the CDR3 is TGTGCCAGCTCACCACTAGGTACTGTGACCCAGTACTTC. Protein: CASSPLGTVTQYF.

The chain combines TRBV19 with TRBJ1-1; 9 bases are shared with TRBD1. The V and J ends lost 5 bases and 3 bases, in that order; junction bases with no gene match: 7. CDR1 is LNHDA, CDR2 SQIVND, per germline (reference sequence). The length of the CDR3 is 15 residues. In DNA, the CDR3 is TGTGCCAGTAGTGCCTCCGGGACAGGGTACACTGAAGCTTTCTTT. It specifies CASSASGTGYTEAFF.

This chain uses TRBV5-1 with TRBJ2-5, with TRBD1 as a possible D gene (6 bases). Trimming shortened V by 2 bases and J by 5 bases, and 13 bases separated the two germline ends. CDR3 length: 14 amino acids. The germline V gene encodes CDR1 SGHRS and CDR2 YFSETQ. The CDR3 here is CASSFNRARETQYF. In DNA, the CDR3 is TGCGCCAGCAGCTTCAACAGGGCTCGGGAGACCCAGTACTTC.

The chain combines TRBV5-3 with TRBJ2-1; 8 bases match TRBD1. TRBV5-3 is known as an ORF, though its function is uncertain. The CDR3 is 16 amino acids. V was pared by 2 bases and J by 0 bases, with 4 bases of the junction left unmatched. The CDR3 bases are TGTGCCAGAAGCTTTAACAGGGGGAGCTCCTACAATGAGCAGTTCTTC. Protein sequence: CARSFNRGSSYNEQFF.

The J gene is TRBJ2-1, the V gene TRBV5-4; TRBD2 matches 11 bases. This CDR3 has 15 residues. The trim removed 3 bases at V and 4 bases at J, leaving 3 bases unmatched. Looked up from germline, CDR1 is SGHNT and CDR2 is YYREEE (reference sequence). The CDR3 sequence: CASSSGTSGYNEQFF. In nucleotides, the CDR3 is TGTGCCAGCAGCTCCGGGACTAGCGGATACAATGAGCAGTTCTTC. Looking up the rest from reference TRBV5-4 and TRBJ2-1 gives the full variable domain: ETGVTQSPTHLIKTRGQQVTLRCSSQSGHNTVSWYQQALGQGPQFIFQYYREEENGRGNFPPRFSGLQFPNYSSELNVNALELDDSALYLCASSSGTSGYNEQFFGPGTRLTVL.

V is TRBV2 and J is TRBJ1-4; D unresolved. The CDR3 loop spans 15 amino acids. V was trimmed by 8 bases and J by 8 bases, leaving 21 bases between them. CDR1 is SNHLY, CDR2 FYNNEI, per germline. The CDR3 coding sequence is TGTGCCAGCGACCTGAACAGCGAACGAACCGAAAAACTGTTTTTT. Translating gives CASDLNSERTEKLFF.

The gene calls are TRBV12-3 or TRBV12-4 and TRBJ2-1, with 7 bases that match TRBD1. V shed 5 bases and J 10 bases; nucleotides not matched to a gene: 5. The CDR3 length is 12 residues. The CDR3 DNA reads as TGTGCCAGCAGTGGTACAGGGGACGAGCAGTTCTTC. This gives the protein CASSGTGDEQFF.

The J gene is TRBJ2-1, the V gene TRBV18; no clear D. Germline V CDR1 and CDR2: KGHSH, LQKENI. V lost 3 bases, J lost 5 bases, and 14 bases lay in between. The CDR3 consists of 15 residues. The CDR3 coding sequence is TGTGCCAGCTCACCCGGGCAGCTCTTAAACAATGAGCAGTTCTTC. Encoded protein: CASSPGQLLNNEQFF. Using reference TRBV18 and TRBJ2-1 for the parts outside the CDR3, the full variable domain is NAGVMQNPRHLVRRRGQEARLRCSPMKGHSHVYWYRQLPEEGLKFMVYLQKENIIDESGMPKERFSAEFPKEGPSILRIQQVVRGDSAAYFCASSPGQLLNNEQFFGPGTRLTVL.

The chain uses TRBV29-1 and TRBJ2-5; TRBD1 is a possible D gene (6 bases). This CDR3 contains 12 residues. The germline gives CDR1 SQVTM, CDR2 ANQGSEA. V lost 7 bases and J lost 3, with 12 bases in between. The CDR3: CSEVDRKETQYF. CDR3 bases: TGCAGCGAGGTCGACAGGAAAGAGACCCAGTACTTC.

The table lists this clone with a count of one. The chain uses TRBV4-1 and TRBJ1-5, with 8 bases fitting TRBD1. The CDR3 runs 15 residues. The germline CDR1 and CDR2 sequences are MGHRA and YSYEKL. Trimming removed 1 base from V and 5 bases from J; junction bases left unmatched: 4. CDR3 sequence (DNA): TGCGCCAGCAGCCAAGTGGCACAGGGGGATCAGCCCCAGCATTTT. Its protein product is CASSQVAQGDQPQHF.

J is TRBJ2-1 and V is TRBV7-9; TRBD2 matches 11 bases. The CDR3 extends over 16 amino acids. J lost 6 bases, V lost 1 base, and 5 bases had no gene match. From germline, CDR1 is SEHNR and CDR2 FQNEAQ (reference sequence). The CDR3 nucleotides are TGTGCCAGCAGCTTAGTAGCGGGAGGGCTGGGCAATGAGCAGTTCTTC. This encodes CASSLVAGGLGNEQFF.

This clone was picked up a small number of times. The chain joins TRBV19 to TRBJ1-5; D gene ambiguous. This CDR3 region has 15 residues. Germline V CDR1 and CDR2: LNHDA, SQIVND (reference sequence). Trimming pared 5 bases from V and 3 bases from J, leaving 14 bases between. CDR3 in DNA: TGTGCCAGTAGTGTGTTACGGATCGCCAATCAGCCCCAGCATTTT. It is translated as CASSVLRIANQPQHF.

In this sample, this clone turned up a few times. CDR3 nucleotides: TGTGCCAGCAGTTTTCAGGGGGCATATGGCTACACCTTC. Translating gives CASSFQGAYGYTF. The J gene is TRBJ1-2, the V gene TRBV12-3 or TRBV12-4; TRBD1 matches 8 bases. V was pared by 3 bases and J by 5 bases, with 2 bases of the junction left unmatched. The CDR3 loop spans 13 amino acids.

This rearrangement joins TRBV21-1 to TRBJ2-1; TRBD2 is the table's D call, not checked against the DNA. TRBV21-1 is deemed a pseudogene. The CDR3 spans 17 residues. Written as DNA, the CDR3 is TGTGCCAGCAGCAAAGATGGTAGCGGATGCTCCTACAATGAGCAGTTCTTC. It yields the protein CASSKDGSGCSYNEQFF.